This T cell receptor beta chain came from a study of lymphopenia after photon versus proton radiotherapy. TCRdb's table, derived via immunoSEQ multiplex PCR, lists solely in-frame clones and lacks some. This sample has 30,000 to 45,000 clones, with approximately 81% found just once. The germline gives CDR1 LNHDA, CDR2 SQIVND (reference sequence). V lost 4 bases, J lost 5 bases, and 14 bases stayed unmatched. This CDR3 spans 16 amino acids. Specimen: peripheral blood, collected from a patient treated with photon-based radiotherapy. The chain combines TRBV19 with TRBJ2-7; 7 nucleotides line up with TRBD2. The TCR was taken from a man aged 50 to 59 with gastric cancer. The CDR3 is CASSRAAGGSINEQYF. The CDR3 coding sequence is TGTGCCAGTAGTAGGGCCGCTGGCGGGAGTATCAACGAGCAGTACTTC.